This TCR beta chain was sequenced in a study of T cells in tuberculosis. Study-wide points: Samples were chosen by availability of cryopreserved specimens. GEM motif frequencies gave over 55% accuracy; the GMM repertoire gave approximately 90%.

Of note for this clone: What it binds is unknown.

The time point denotes: new active TB diagnosis, blood taken before or within 7 days of starting treatment. HIV-seronegative South African adults aged 18 years or older had newly diagnosed active tuberculosis. Positive smear microscopy and/or M. tuberculosis culture confirmed active disease. Germline V gene data show CDR1 as GTSNPN and CDR2 as SVGIG (reference sequence). The CDR3 has 16 amino acids. Unmatched junction bases numbered 12, after V lost 3 bases and J lost 4 bases. Profiled with immunoSEQ multiplex PCR; TCRdb holds only in-frame clones, not every one. The sample lists about 49,000 clones; about 96% were seen once.

V and J are TRBV30 and TRBJ1-1, with 9 bases fitting TRBD1. The input for sequencing was PBMCs, taken at tuberculosis diagnosis. This sequence was found in an adult with tuberculosis. CDR3 nucleotides: TGTGCCTGGAGGGCCCCGGGACAGGGATCAGGCACTGAAGCTTTCTTT. It yields the protein CAWRAPGQGSGTEAFF.